One and the same sample provided the 18 T cell receptor beta chains below, sequenced in a study of control samples from healthy donors and cancer patients. The table came from immunoSEQ multiplex PCR; TCRdb's copy has only in-frame clones and leaves some out. The sample includes under 300,000 clones, approximately 80% of them seen just once. The sample was PBMCs. These TCRs come from a woman in her fifties or sixties with lung cancer.

The chain employs TRBV28 and TRBJ1-5; TRBD1 matches at 9 bases. Trimming cost V 6 bases and J 0 bases; bases outside gene matches: 6. Germline-derived CDR1 and CDR2 are MDHEN and SYDVKM. The CDR3 is made up of 16 amino acids. CDR3 region: CASRWTGAYSNQPQHF. CDR3 sequence (DNA): TGTGCCAGCAGGTGGACAGGGGCTTATAGCAATCAGCCCCAGCATTTT. The full variable domain, rest sourced from reference TRBV28 and TRBJ1-5, is DVKVTQSSRYLVKRTGEKVFLECVQDMDHENMFWYRQDPGLGLRLIYFSYDVKMKEKGDIPEGYSVSREKKERFSLILESASTNQTSMYLCASRWTGAYSNQPQHFGDGTRLSIL.

In the case of this clone: This sample includes further DNA sequences coding for the same CDR3. The chain couples TRBV6-5 to TRBJ2-6, with D perhaps TRBD1 (6 bases). The germline V and J ends were trimmed by 8 bases and 4 bases, with 15 bases remaining between them. The germline CDR1 and CDR2 sequences are MNHEY and SVGAGI. The CDR3 consists of 15 residues. The CDR3 loop is CASRMTGTGANVLTF. CDR3 sequence (DNA): TGTGCCAGCCGTATGACAGGTACAGGGGCCAACGTCCTGACTTTC.

This chain uses TRBV5-4 with TRBJ2-7; D is unclear. The V end was cut by 3 bases, the J end by 3 bases, with 10 bases between. The CDR3 totals 13 residues. CDR1 is SGHNT, CDR2 YYREEE, per germline (reference sequence). As DNA, the CDR3 is TGTGCCAGCAGCTCCGATTTGATCTACGAGCAGTACTTC. It specifies CASSSDLIYEQYF.

The chain couples TRBV25-1 to TRBJ1-4, with D uncertain. Germline V lookup: CDR1 MGHDK, CDR2 SYGVNS. The CDR3 is 15 residues long. The V gene lost 2 bases and the J gene lost 8 bases, with 15 bases spanning the gap. CDR3 DNA: TGTGCCAGCAGTGAACCCATCCCGGGCCGGGAAAAACTGTTTTTT. This gives the protein CASSEPIPGREKLFF.

The rearrangement joins TRBV28 to TRBJ2-3; TRBD2 agrees at 13 bases. Germline V gene sequence: CDR1 MDHEN, CDR2 SYDVKM. The CDR3 is made up of 17 amino acids. With V trimmed by 3 bases and J by 4 bases, 7 bases remained unmatched. The CDR3: CASSLWTSGREADTQYF. In nucleotides, the CDR3 is TGTGCCAGCAGTTTGTGGACTAGCGGGAGAGAGGCAGATACGCAGTATTTT.

In regard to this clone: Other DNA sequences from this sample encode an identical CDR3 as well. V gene TRBV9 combines with J gene TRBJ2-1; D not certain. Looked up from germline, CDR1 is SGDLS and CDR2 is YYNGEE. CDR3 size: 14 residues. The V end lost 0 bases, the J end lost 4 bases, and 8 bases lay between the germline ends. This CDR3 reads CASSVGSGYNEQFF. The CDR3 DNA is TGTGCCAGCAGCGTAGGATCCGGTTACAATGAGCAGTTCTTC.

The rearrangement links TRBV4-1 to TRBJ2-7; D possibly corresponds to TRBD1 (5 bases). V shed 1 base and J shed 2 bases, with 12 bases lying between them. Germline CDR1 reads MGHRA; CDR2 reads YSYEKL. The CDR3 loop spans 15 amino acids. The DNA of the CDR3 is TGCGCCAGCAGCCAAGTTGGGGCAGGGACCTACGAGCAGTACTTC. It translates to CASSQVGAGTYEQYF.

The V gene is TRBV3-1 (or the pseudogene TRBV3-2), the J gene TRBJ2-3, with TRBD2 matching 16 bases. The V segment lost 4 bases and the J segment 2 bases; nucleotides outside the gene matches: 3. In germline, CDR1 is LGHDT, CDR2 YNNKEL (reference sequence). The CDR3 consists of 17 residues. In DNA, the CDR3 is TGTGCCAGCAGCCTCGGGACTAGCGGGGGGGCCACAGATACGCAGTATTTT. Its translation: CASSLGTSGGATDTQYF.

This sequence joins TRBV9 and TRBJ2-1; 11 bases align to TRBD1. The CDR3 runs 16 residues. Germline V lookup: CDR1 SGDLS, CDR2 YYNGEE. Trimming cost V 6 bases and J 4 bases; bases outside gene matches: 9. In nucleotides, the CDR3 is TGTGCCAGCAACCTGCCCGGGACAGGGGGGTACAATGAGCAGTTCTTC. Amino acid sequence: CASNLPGTGGYNEQFF.

Notes on this clone: Other DNA variants within this sample encode the same CDR3. V usage is TRBV3-1 (or the pseudogene TRBV3-2) and J usage is TRBJ1-3; the D is unclear. The CDR3 is made up of 13 amino acids. V was shortened by 6 bases and J by 0 bases, with 6 bases between the two germline ends. The germline V gene encodes CDR1 LGHDT and CDR2 YNNKEL (reference sequence). CDR3 nucleotide sequence: TGTGCCAGCAGTCCCTACTCTGGAAACACCATATATTTT. It is translated as CASSPYSGNTIYF.

The chain carries TRBV3-1 (or the pseudogene TRBV3-2) and TRBJ2-1; no clear D gene. The CDR3 extends over 13 amino acids. Germline V gene lookup returns CDR1 LGHDT and CDR2 YNNKEL (reference sequence). V lost 2 bases, J lost 6 bases, and 8 bases lay in between. The CDR3 DNA is TGTGCCAGCAGCCAAACCAGAGCCAATGAGCAGTTCTTC. Encoded protein: CASSQTRANEQFF.

The chain couples TRBV5-1 to TRBJ1-1, with TRBD1 as a possible D gene (6 bases). The V gene's germline CDR1 is SGHRS and CDR2 YFSETQ. V was pared by 0 bases and J by 1 base, with 10 bases between. This CDR3 region has 15 residues. In DNA, the CDR3 is TGCGCCAGCAGCTTGGATGGGGGGCCGAACACTGAAGCTTTCTTT. As protein: CASSLDGGPNTEAFF.

This rearrangement joins TRBV14 to TRBJ2-7; 7 bases agree with TRBD1. The CDR3 spans 17 residues. From germline, CDR1 is SGHDN and CDR2 FVKESK. V shed 8 bases, J shed 0 bases, and the junction held 16 bases outside the gene matches. CDR3 region: CASGRLILDRRSYEQYF. Here the CDR3 DNA reads TGTGCCAGCGGAAGGCTAATATTGGACAGGCGCTCCTACGAGCAGTACTTC.

The chain uses TRBV7-9 and TRBJ1-2; D not certain. V was shortened by 0 bases and J by 10 bases, with 18 bases between the two germline ends. The CDR3 has 15 amino acids. Germline V gives CDR1 SEHNR, CDR2 FQNEAQ (reference sequence). This chain's CDR3 is CASSLAWRPTIDYTF. The DNA for the CDR3 is TGTGCCAGCAGCTTAGCCTGGAGGCCCACTATTGACTACACCTTC.

This chain links TRBV6-1 with TRBJ2-3; D is unclear. Germline V gene lookup returns CDR1 MNHNS and CDR2 SASEGT. V lost 0 bases to trimming and J lost 4 bases, with 11 bases between them. The CDR3 has 15 amino acids. CDR3 residues: CASSEAPYSADTQYF. The CDR3 nucleotides are TGTGCCAGCAGTGAAGCCCCCTACTCGGCAGATACGCAGTATTTT.

The chain is built from TRBV15 and TRBJ2-5, with D possibly TRBD2 on 6 matching bases. The CDR3 has 16 residues. Trimming took 1 base from V and 4 from J, leaving 16 bases between them. The germline V gene encodes CDR1 LNHNV and CDR2 YYDKDF (reference sequence). CDR3 amino acids: CATSRGPGLGGETQYF. For the CDR3, the DNA is TGTGCCACCAGCAGAGGACCGGGACTCGGGGGAGAGACCCAGTACTTC.

The chain links TRBV27 to TRBJ2-2; maybe TRBD2 (6 bases). The CDR3 covers 15 residues. CDR1 and CDR2 from the germline V gene are MNHEY and SMNVEV (reference sequence). With 2 bases removed from V and 0 bases from J, the gap between germline ends came to 7 bases. CDR3 nucleotides: TGTGCCAGCAGTTTAGCGGGAACGAACACCGGGGAGCTGTTTTTT. Amino acid sequence: CASSLAGTNTGELFF.

The chain is built from TRBV4-1 and TRBJ2-7, with D possibly being TRBD2 (5 bases). Germline loops: CDR1 MGHRA, CDR2 YSYEKL. V was cut by 4 bases and J by 1 base, with 14 bases left in between. The CDR3 consists of 15 residues. CDR3: CASSLAGLGSYEQYF. DNA for the CDR3: TGCGCCAGCAGCCTCGCGGGCCTGGGGTCCTACGAGCAGTACTTC.